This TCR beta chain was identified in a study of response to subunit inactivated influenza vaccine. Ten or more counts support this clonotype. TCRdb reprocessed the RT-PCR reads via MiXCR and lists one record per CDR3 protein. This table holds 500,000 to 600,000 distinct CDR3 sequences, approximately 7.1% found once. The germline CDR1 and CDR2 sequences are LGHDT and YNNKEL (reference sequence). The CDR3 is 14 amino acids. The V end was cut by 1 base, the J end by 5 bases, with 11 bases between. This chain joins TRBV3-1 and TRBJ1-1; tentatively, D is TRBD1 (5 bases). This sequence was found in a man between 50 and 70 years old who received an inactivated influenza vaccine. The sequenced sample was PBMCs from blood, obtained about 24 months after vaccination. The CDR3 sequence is CASSQGQTVTEAFF. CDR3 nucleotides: TGTGCCAGCAGCCAAGGACAGACAGTAACTGAAGCTTTCTTT. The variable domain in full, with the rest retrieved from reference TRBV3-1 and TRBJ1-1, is DTAVSQTPKYLVTQMGNDKSIKCEQNLGHDTMYWYKQDSKKFLKIMFSYNNKELIINETVPNRFSPKSPDKAHLNLHINSLELGDSAVYFCASSQGQTVTEAFFGQGTRLTVV.